The text below deals with one T cell receptor beta chain. Its specificity is unknown. This record comes from a study of cytomegalovirus exposure and HLA in healthy donors. Regarding the study as a whole: In vitro confirmation showed a few CMV-associated chains to be CMV antigen specific.

The method was immunoSEQ multiplex PCR; TCRdb's version includes in-frame clones alone and lacks a portion of them. The data show 110,000 or so clones, with 85% seen just once and roughly 2% held by the top ten. The CDR3 consists of 12 residues. Germline V gene data show CDR1 as KGHSH and CDR2 as LQKENI. V lost 4 bases and J 7 bases, leaving 10 bases between the germline ends. V usage is TRBV18 and J usage is TRBJ2-5, with D tentatively TRBD2 (6 bases). Sequencing input: PBMCs. This TCR derives from a woman in her thirties in good health and CMV-seronegative. The CDR3 nucleotides read TGTGCCAGCTCACGGGACTTTGGGACCCAGTACTTC. It codes for CASSRDFGTQYF. Drawing the rest from reference TRBV18 and TRBJ2-5, the complete variable domain is NAGVMQNPRHLVRRRGQEARLRCSPMKGHSHVYWYRQLPEEGLKFMVYLQKENIIDESGMPKERFSAEFPKEGPSILRIQQVVRGDSAAYFCASSRDFGTQYFGPGTRLLVL.